This TCR beta chain was retrieved from a study of shared clonotypes between healthy human individuals. The data were produced by immunoSEQ multiplex PCR, yet TCRdb's version contains in-frame clones alone and is incomplete. Seen here are about 2.3 million clones, over 85% observed once, and the top ten hold 0.39%. V gave up 6 bases and J gave up 1 base, with 15 bases separating them. The CDR3 has 15 residues. Germline loops: CDR1 LNHDA, CDR2 SQIVND (reference sequence). This sequence originates from a man aged 18 to 30 in good health. Some clones in this sample may be carry-over from other donors' samples. The rearrangement links TRBV19 to TRBJ1-2; D gene unclear. Specimen: naive CD4+ T cells from PBMCs. As for subset: CD45RA+ positively selected. CDR3 nucleotides: TGTGCCAGTAGACCGAAGACCGCGATTAACTATGGCTACACCTTC. Its translation: CASRPKTAINYGYTF.